What follows are 25 T cell receptor beta chains derived from one specimen sequenced in a study of blood T cell repertoires in COVID-19 (dated by TCRdb to about 2020). Libraries were prepared through the immunoSEQ multiplex PCR assay. TCRdb mirrors the immuneACCESS table, restricted to in-frame sequences. Some clones are absent from its copies; in checked studies, under half trace to an unresolved V gene, and the reason for the others is unknown. The sample includes fewer than 400,000 clones, with roughly 88% observed a single time. Under 6% of the sample lies in the top ten. Sequencing was carried out using PBMCs or T cells enriched from blood (not recorded which). The receptor source for this set is a man aged 30 to 39 who had recovered from COVID-19.

The rearrangement joins TRBV3-1 (or the pseudogene TRBV3-2) to TRBJ1-2; perhaps TRBD1 as D (6 bases). The CDR3 sequence is 14 residues long. Trimming took off 6 bases at V and 7 bases at J, with 18 bases between the two ends. Germline V gene data show CDR1 as LGHDT and CDR2 as YNNKEL (reference sequence). The CDR3 bases are TGTGCCAGCAGTCCGCATGGCGGGGGCGGTGGCTACACCTTC. Its translation: CASSPHGGGGGYTF.

This chain links TRBV2 with TRBJ1-3; a possible D gene is TRBD1 (5 bases). The V end was cut by 1 base, the J end by 2 bases, with 12 bases between. The germline V gene has CDR1 SNHLY and CDR2 FYNNEI. There are 16 residues in the CDR3. CDR3 region: CASSEDGGETGNTIYF. DNA of the CDR3: TGTGCCAGCAGTGAAGATGGAGGGGAGACTGGAAACACCATATATTTT.

This sequence joins TRBV6-1 and TRBJ2-5; TRBD1 might be the D (6 bases). Germline V gene lookup returns CDR1 MNHNS and CDR2 SASEGT. The V end was cut by 3 bases, the J end by 2 bases, with 10 bases between. CDR3 length equals 14 residues. CDR3 sequence: CASSDIGQQETQYF. The CDR3 bases are TGTGCCAGCAGTGATATTGGACAGCAAGAGACCCAGTACTTC.

The CDR3 DNA follows: TGTGCCAGCAGTGTGCACAGGGGGCGCGGCAACAATGAGCAGTTCTTC. Translating gives CASSVHRGRGNNEQFF. The V gene is TRBV6-4, the J gene TRBJ2-1; 9 bases agree with TRBD1. V shed 4 bases, J shed 5 bases, and the junction held 9 bases outside the gene matches. Germline CDR1 MRHNA, CDR2 SNTAGT. This CDR3 contains 16 residues.

The rearrangement joins TRBV5-5 to TRBJ1-2, with TRBD1 identical over 7 bases. This CDR3 is built from 15 residues. After removal of 3 bases from V and 2 bases from J, the junction contained 7 bases not matched to a gene. Germline CDR1 reads SGHKS; CDR2 reads YYEKEE (reference sequence). CDR3 coding DNA: TGTGCCAGCAGCTATAGACAGGGTAGGAACTATGGCTACACCTTC. Translation gives CASSYRQGRNYGYTF.

The rearrangement joins TRBV15 to TRBJ2-7, with D perhaps matching TRBD1 (6 bases). The V end lost 2 bases, the J end lost 6 bases, and 17 bases lay between the germline ends. CDR3 length: 15 amino acids. The germline gives CDR1 LNHNV, CDR2 YYDKDF (reference sequence). The chain's CDR3 is CATSRQGPISREQYF. CDR3 sequence (DNA): TGTGCCACCAGCAGACAGGGGCCCATCTCGCGCGAGCAGTACTTC.

This chain links TRBV18 with TRBJ1-2, with 8 bases aligning to TRBD1. The ends lost 1 base at V and 7 bases at J; junction bases unmatched: 8. The CDR3 runs 15 residues. Germline CDR1 reads KGHSH; CDR2 reads LQKENI. This chain's CDR3 is CASSPRTGRRGGYTF. The CDR3 region has the DNA TGTGCCAGCTCACCACGGACAGGGCGAAGAGGTGGCTACACCTTC. Full variable domain (remainder filled in from reference TRBV18 and TRBJ1-2): NAGVMQNPRHLVRRRGQEARLRCSPMKGHSHVYWYRQLPEEGLKFMVYLQKENIIDESGMPKERFSAEFPKEGPSILRIQQVVRGDSAAYFCASSPRTGRRGGYTFGSGTRLTVV.

The V gene is TRBV12-5, the J gene TRBJ2-2, with TRBD2 matching over 11 bases. CDR3 size: 18 residues. Losses at the gene ends were 0 bases for V and 3 bases for J; bases not matched to a gene: 6. Germline lookup yields CDR1 LGHNT and CDR2 FRNRAP. The CDR3 here is CASGLVDSGGADTGELFF. The CDR3 coding sequence is TGTGCTAGTGGTTTGGTGGATAGCGGGGGGGCAGACACCGGGGAGCTGTTTTTT.

The chain is built from TRBV7-9 and TRBJ2-3; TRBD2 might be the D (6 bases). This CDR3 spans 14 amino acids. Germline V gene lookup returns CDR1 SEHNR and CDR2 FQNEAQ (reference sequence). The V end lost 5 bases, the J end lost 0 bases, and 9 bases lay between the germline ends. The CDR3 is CASSPGSSTDTQYF. The CDR3, as DNA: TGTGCCAGCAGCCCCGGGAGTAGCACAGATACGCAGTATTTT. The whole variable domain, remainder taken from reference TRBV7-9 and TRBJ2-3, is DTGVSQNPRHKITKRGQNVTFRCDPISEHNRLYWYRQTLGQGPEFLTYFQNEAQLEKSRLLSDRFSAERPKGSFSTLEIQRTEQGDSAMYLCASSPGSSTDTQYFGPGTRLTVL.

This clone appeared once. The chain links TRBV27 to TRBJ1-4, with TRBD1 matching 9 bases. The CDR3 loop spans 15 amino acids. With V trimmed by 6 bases and J by 8 bases, 10 bases remained unmatched. Germline CDR1 reads MNHEY; CDR2 reads SMNVEV (reference sequence). The CDR3 here is CASRLTGGLKEKLFF. The CDR3, as DNA: TGTGCCAGCAGGTTAACAGGGGGCCTGAAGGAAAAACTGTTTTTT.

This chain links TRBV7-6 with TRBJ1-3; a possible D gene is TRBD1 (6 bases). CDR3 length equals 15 residues. Germline V gene sequence: CDR1 SGHVS, CDR2 FNYEAQ. Trimming stripped 5 bases from V and 3 bases from J, with 14 bases between. The CDR3 is CASSQQGINGNTIYF. The CDR3 nucleotides read TGTGCCAGCAGCCAACAGGGTATTAATGGAAACACCATATATTTT.

The J gene is TRBJ1-3, the V gene TRBV7-8; TRBD1 is a possible D gene (6 bases). This CDR3 spans 17 amino acids. Germline V gene sequence: CDR1 SGHVS, CDR2 FQNEAQ. V lost 6 bases and J lost 4, with 22 bases in between. CDR3 nucleotide sequence: TGTGCCAGCAGTGCTGAACTTGGACAGCCTGAGGGAAACACCATATATTTT. This codes for CASSAELGQPEGNTIYF.

The chain combines TRBV19 with TRBJ1-1, with D possibly being TRBD1 (5 bases). The V end was cut by 3 bases, the J end by 3 bases, with 8 bases between. This CDR3 is 13 amino acids long. CDR1 and CDR2 (germline): LNHDA, SQIVND (reference sequence). The CDR3 is CASSIQGYTEAFF. The CDR3 nucleotides read TGTGCCAGTAGTATCCAGGGCTACACTGAAGCTTTCTTT.

The rearrangement joins TRBV5-1 to TRBJ2-1, with D tentatively TRBD2 (6 bases). V dropped 4 bases and J dropped 0 bases, with 23 bases sitting between them. CDR3 length: 19 amino acids. Germline V gene lookup returns CDR1 SGHRS and CDR2 YFSETQ. CDR3 protein: CASSMRRGLIERSYNEQFF. The CDR3, as DNA: TGCGCCAGCAGCATGCGGAGGGGCTTGATCGAACGCTCCTACAATGAGCAGTTCTTC.

This chain uses TRBV6-5 with TRBJ1-1; D perhaps matches TRBD1 (5 bases). CDR1 is MNHEY and CDR2 is SVGAGI in the germline V gene. V was cut by 2 bases and J by 8 bases, with 9 bases left in between. There are 12 residues in the CDR3. The CDR3 DNA follows: TGTGCCAGCAGTTACCGGCAGGGAGAAGCTTTCTTT. It codes for CASSYRQGEAFF.

In its sample, this clone was seen a few times. V is TRBV19 and J is TRBJ2-1; weak D call: TRBD1 (6 bases). Trimming left V 2 bases short and J 5 bases short, with 10 bases between. The germline CDR1 and CDR2 sequences are LNHDA and SQIVND (reference sequence). The CDR3 totals 14 residues. The CDR3 is CASSIYTGNNEQFF. The CDR3 nucleotides read TGTGCCAGTAGTATATATACAGGGAACAATGAGCAGTTCTTC. Complete variable domain (other parts from reference TRBV19 and TRBJ2-1): DGGITQSPKYLFRKEGQNVTLSCEQNLNHDAMYWYRQDPGQGLRLIYYSQIVNDFQKGDIAEGYSVSREKKESFPLTVTSAQKNPTAFYLCASSIYTGNNEQFFGPGTRLTVL.

This sequence joins TRBV21-1 and TRBJ1-5; the D call of TRBD1 is as the table states it, not checked on the DNA. TRBV21-1 is a listed pseudogene. The CDR3 has 15 residues. CDR3 coding DNA: TGTGCCAGCAGCAAAAGTACAGATAGCAATCAGCCCCAGCATTTT. Protein sequence: CASSKSTDSNQPQHF.

The V and J genes are TRBV5-4 and TRBJ2-1, with D uncertain. V was shortened by 0 bases and J by 4 bases, with 8 bases between the two germline ends. CDR1 and CDR2 from the germline V gene are SGHNT and YYREEE (reference sequence). The CDR3 length is 14 residues. CDR3: CASSLDIPYNEQFF. In nucleotides, the CDR3 is TGTGCCAGCAGCTTGGACATCCCGTACAATGAGCAGTTCTTC.

This chain joins TRBV7-2 and TRBJ2-7; no firm D call. The germline CDR1 and CDR2 sequences are SGHTA and FQGNSA. The CDR3 loop spans 12 amino acids. The V gene lost 5 bases and the J gene lost 3 bases, with 8 bases spanning the gap. CDR3 sequence (DNA): TGTGCCAGCAGCGTCCTTATCTACGAGCAGTACTTC. Its protein is CASSVLIYEQYF.

The chain joins TRBV19 to TRBJ1-3; 9 positions match TRBD1. V shed 4 bases, J shed 3 bases, and the junction held 4 bases outside the gene matches. The CDR3 covers 15 residues. Per germline, CDR1 LNHDA and CDR2 SQIVND (reference sequence). The CDR3 loop is CASSTQGAFGNTIYF. The CDR3 region has the DNA TGTGCCAGTAGTACACAGGGGGCGTTTGGAAACACCATATATTTT.

The chain carries TRBV21-1 and TRBJ1-4; the table's D call, TRBD1, was not checked against the DNA. TRBV21-1 is deemed a pseudogene. The CDR3 covers 18 residues. In DNA, the CDR3 is TGTGCCAGCAGCAAAGAGGAGGTCAGGGGATCAACTAATGAAAAACTGTTTTTT. Its translation: CASSKEEVRGSTNEKLFF.

This rearrangement joins TRBV30 to TRBJ2-5, with 10 bases aligning to TRBD1. From germline, CDR1 is GTSNPN and CDR2 SVGIG (reference sequence). The CDR3 is made up of 16 amino acids. J was trimmed by 5 bases and V by 1 base; bases with no gene match: 10. DNA for the CDR3: TGTGCCTGGAGTGATCGGCGGACAGGGGGGAGGGAGACCCAGTACTTC. It encodes CAWSDRRTGGRETQYF. Drawing the rest from reference TRBV30 and TRBJ2-5, the complete variable domain is SQTIHQWPATLVQPVGSPLSLECTVEGTSNPNLYWYRQAAGRGLQLLFYSVGIGQISSEVPQNLSASRPQDRQFILSSKKLLLSDSGFYLCAWSDRRTGGRETQYFGPGTRLLVL.

Details on this clone: Other DNA sequences from this sample encode an identical CDR3 as well. This chain joins TRBV5-1 and TRBJ2-1; TRBD1 agrees at 8 bases. Germline values: CDR1 SGHRS, CDR2 YFSETQ. The V segment lost 0 bases and the J segment 7 bases; nucleotides outside the gene matches: 0. There are 13 residues in the CDR3. CDR3 DNA: TGCGCCAGCAGCTTGGACAGGGGGAATGAGCAGTTCTTC. This encodes CASSLDRGNEQFF. Filled out from reference TRBV5-1 and TRBJ2-1, the complete variable domain reads KAGVTQTPRYLIKTRGQQVTLSCSPISGHRSVSWYQQTPGQGLQFLFEYFSETQRNKGNFPGRFSGRQFSNSRSEMNVSTLELGDSALYLCASSLDRGNEQFFGPGTRLTVL.

The chain links TRBV6-5 to TRBJ2-7; D is perhaps TRBD1 (5 bases). Trimming removed 5 bases from V and 1 base from J, with 9 bases in between. The germline V gene encodes CDR1 MNHEY and CDR2 SVGAGI. CDR3 length: 13 residues. Here the CDR3 DNA reads TGTGCCAGCAGTAGCCGACAGTCCTACGAGCAGTACTTC. Translating gives CASSSRQSYEQYF.

The chain combines TRBV3-1 (or the pseudogene TRBV3-2) with TRBJ2-3; D gene unclear. In germline, CDR1 is LGHDT, CDR2 YNNKEL (reference sequence). The CDR3 contains 13 residues. Trimming removed 0 bases at V and 9 bases at J, with 10 bases between. The CDR3 nucleotides are TGTGCCAGCAGCCAAGAGGTGGCAGGCACGCAGTATTTT. It yields the protein CASSQEVAGTQYF.